The T cell receptor beta chain under discussion was sequenced for a study of brain T cells in children with intractable seizures. Notes on the study in general: Pre- and post-surgery blood differed in depth, so pre-surgery absences may be undersampling. Viral specificity was inferred only from CDR3 similarity; HCMV serostatus was unknown.

Trimming took 0 bases from V and 4 from J, leaving 15 bases between them. The CDR3 runs to 16 residues. CDR1 and CDR2 (germline): LNHNV, YYDKDF (reference sequence). As to time point: blood from clinic visit 5 months post-surgery; TSC patient then seizure free. Only cases whose brain tissue showed the highest T cell transcript signatures were sequenced. Details on this clone: Its antigen is currently unknown.

Repertoires were generated with immunoSEQ multiplex PCR, while TCRdb's copy carries only in-frame clones and drops some. The data contain about 340,000 clones, over 85% of them singletons. Sequenced here: peripheral blood, sampled 4 to 5 months after surgery. The sequence came from a boy under three years old with tuberous sclerosis and intractable seizures. J is TRBJ1-1 and V is TRBV15, with D uncertain. The CDR3 protein is CATSRESPLMGTEAFF. The CDR3 DNA follows: TGTGCCACCAGCAGAGAATCACCCCTAATGGGCACTGAAGCTTTCTTT.